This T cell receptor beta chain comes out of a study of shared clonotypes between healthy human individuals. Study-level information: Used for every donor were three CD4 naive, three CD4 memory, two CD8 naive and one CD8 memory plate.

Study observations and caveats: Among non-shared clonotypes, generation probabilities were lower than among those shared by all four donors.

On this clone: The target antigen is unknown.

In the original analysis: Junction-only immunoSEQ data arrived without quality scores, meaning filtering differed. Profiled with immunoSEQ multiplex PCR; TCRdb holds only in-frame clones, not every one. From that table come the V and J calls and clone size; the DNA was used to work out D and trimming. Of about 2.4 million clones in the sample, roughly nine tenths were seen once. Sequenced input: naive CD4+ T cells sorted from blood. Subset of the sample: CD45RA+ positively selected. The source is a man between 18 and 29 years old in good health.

CDR3 DNA: TGTGCCAGCAGTGGTGGGGGACTCGGAAACACCATATATTTT. Translating it yields CASSGGGLGNTIYF. This rearrangement joins TRBV6-1 to TRBJ1-3, with D possibly TRBD1 on 5 matching bases. CDR1 and CDR2 (germline): MNHNS, SASEGT. The V gene lost 4 bases and the J gene lost 4 bases, with 11 bases spanning the gap. This CDR3 spans 14 amino acids.